A single TCR beta chain is shown here with its context. CDR3 length: 19 amino acids. CDR1 is SGHTA, CDR2 FQGNSA, per germline. V trimming: 6 bases; J trimming: 0 bases; junction bases outside the gene matches: 17. Clones were sequenced by immunoSEQ multiplex PCR, and TCRdb holds only the in-frame ones, with some missing. The sample lists about 160,000 clones, 86% seen once, with 5.5% to 7% in the top ten. The data stem from a study of blood T cell repertoires in COVID-19. Study context: Sources were T cells, B-cell-depleted T cells, or PBMCs; the material itself was cDNA or gDNA.

This chain joins TRBV7-2 and TRBJ2-5, with 9 bases aligning to TRBD2. The source is a man aged 50 or older with active or convalescent COVID-19. The sequenced sample consisted of peripheral blood. CDR3 DNA sequence: TGTGCCAGCAGTTCAGCGTGGCGGGGGGGGAGCAAGTACCAAGAGACCCAGTACTTC. This gives the protein CASSSAWRGGSKYQETQYF. The variable domain in full, with the rest retrieved from reference TRBV7-2 and TRBJ2-5, is GAGVSQSPSNKVTEKGKDVELRCDPISGHTALYWYRQSLGQGLEFLIYFQGNSAPDKSGLPSDRFSAERTGGSVSTLTIQRTQQEDSAVYLCASSSAWRGGSKYQETQYFGPGTRLLVL.